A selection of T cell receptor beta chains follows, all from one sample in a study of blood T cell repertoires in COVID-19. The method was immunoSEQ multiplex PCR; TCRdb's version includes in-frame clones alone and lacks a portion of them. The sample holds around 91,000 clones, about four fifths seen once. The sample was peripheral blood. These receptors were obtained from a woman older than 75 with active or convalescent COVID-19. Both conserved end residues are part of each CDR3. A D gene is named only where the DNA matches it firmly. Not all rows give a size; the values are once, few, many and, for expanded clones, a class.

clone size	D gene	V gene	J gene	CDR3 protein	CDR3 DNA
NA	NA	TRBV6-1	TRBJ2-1	CASSEIGGSSNEQFF	TGTGCCAGCAGTGAAATCGGAGGGAGTAGCAATGAGCAGTTCTTC
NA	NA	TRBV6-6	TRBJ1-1	CASSRSQGSTEAFF	TGTGCCAGCAGCCGGTCCCAGGGGAGCACTGAAGCTTTCTTT
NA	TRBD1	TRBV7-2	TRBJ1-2	CASSLVGTVSYGYTF	TGTGCCAGCAGCTTAGTAGGGACAGTCAGCTATGGCTACACCTTC
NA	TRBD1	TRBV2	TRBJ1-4	CASSYGQGTTNEKLFF	TGTGCCAGCAGTTACGGACAGGGGACCACTAATGAAAAACTGTTTTTT
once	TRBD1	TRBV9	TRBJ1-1	CASSRQGISTNTEAFF	TGTGCCAGCAGCAGACAGGGAATCTCCACTAACACTGAAGCTTTCTTT
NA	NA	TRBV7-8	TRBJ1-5	CASSPPGRGNQPQHF	TGTGCCAGCAGCCCCCCGGGTCGGGGCAATCAGCCCCAGCATTTT
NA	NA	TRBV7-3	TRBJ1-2	CASTAKGGAPGYTF	TGTGCCAGCACCGCGAAGGGGGGGGCACCTGGCTACACCTTC
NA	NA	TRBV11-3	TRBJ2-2	CASSLGEQANTGELFF	TGTGCCAGCAGCTTAGGAGAGCAGGCGAACACCGGGGAGCTGTTTTTT
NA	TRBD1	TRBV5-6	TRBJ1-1	CASSFGQGGTEAFF	TGTGCCAGCAGCTTTGGACAGGGGGGTACTGAAGCTTTCTTT
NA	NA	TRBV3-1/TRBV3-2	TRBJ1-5	CASSPGVAGCNQPQHF	TGTGCCAGCAGCCCTGGTGTAGCGGGGTGCAATCAGCCCCAGCATTTT
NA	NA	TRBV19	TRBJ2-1	CASSIPGSGEQFF	TGTGCCAGTAGTATTCCAGGGTCAGGTGAGCAGTTCTTC
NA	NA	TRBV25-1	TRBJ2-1	CASSSTHWRNEQFF	TGTGCCAGCAGTTCTACCCATTGGAGAAATGAGCAGTTCTTC
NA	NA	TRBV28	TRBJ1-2	CASSLRTFYGYTF	TGTGCCAGCAGTTTAAGGACATTTTATGGCTACACCTTC
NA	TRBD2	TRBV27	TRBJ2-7	CASSRAGTSGSYEQYF	TGTGCCAGCAGTCGGGCCGGGACTAGCGGGAGTTACGAGCAGTACTTC
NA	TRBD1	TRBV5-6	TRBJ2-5	CASSTIQGARETQYF	TGTGCCAGCAGCACAATACAGGGGGCGCGGGAGACCCAGTACTTC
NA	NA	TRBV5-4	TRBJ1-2	CASSPPGEYGYTF	TGTGCCAGCAGCCCACCAGGGGAGTATGGCTACACCTTC
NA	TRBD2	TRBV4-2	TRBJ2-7	CASSRQGAGGGKEQYF	TGTGCCAGCAGCCGTCAGGGAGCGGGAGGAGGTAAAGAGCAGTACTTC
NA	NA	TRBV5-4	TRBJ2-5	CASSLETGETQYF	TGTGCCAGCAGCTTGGAGACAGGCGAGACCCAGTACTTC
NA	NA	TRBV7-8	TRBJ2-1	CASSLDRDNEQFF	TGTGCCAGCAGCTTAGACAGGGACAATGAGCAGTTCTTC
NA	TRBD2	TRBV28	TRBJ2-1	CASKGEVRASGSQFF	TGTGCCAGCAAGGGGGAAGTTCGGGCTAGCGGGTCGCAGTTCTTC
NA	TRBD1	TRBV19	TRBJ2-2	CASSTGGNTGELFF	TGTGCCAGTAGCACAGGGGGGAACACCGGGGAGCTGTTTTTT
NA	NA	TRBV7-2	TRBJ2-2	CASSLRVGELFF	TGTGCCAGCAGCCTACGGGTGGGGGAGCTGTTTTTT
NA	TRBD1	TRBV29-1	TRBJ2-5	CSVVISGTGLLLETQYF	TGCAGCGTTGTGATTTCCGGGACAGGGCTCTTGTTAGAGACCCAGTACTTC
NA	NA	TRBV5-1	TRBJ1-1	CASSLVGRSNTEAFF	TGTGCCAGCAGCTTGGTGGGCAGATCTAACACTGAAGCTTTCTTT
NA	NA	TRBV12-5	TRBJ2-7	CASGLEADLTSYEQYF	TGTGCTAGTGGTTTGGAGGCTGACTTGACCTCCTACGAGCAGTACTTC
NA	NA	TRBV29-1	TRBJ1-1	CSAVEWPANTEAFF	TGCAGCGCTGTGGAGTGGCCGGCCAACACTGAAGCTTTCTTT
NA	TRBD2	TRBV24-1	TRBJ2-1	CATSDQIAGHNEQFF	TGTGCCACCAGTGACCAAATAGCGGGACACAATGAGCAGTTCTTC
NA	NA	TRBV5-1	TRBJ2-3	CASSSGKGAGTDTQYF	TGCGCCAGCAGTAGCGGAAAAGGGGCCGGAACAGATACGCAGTATTTT
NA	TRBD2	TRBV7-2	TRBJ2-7	CASSWSGDEQYF	TGTGCCAGCAGCTGGAGCGGGGACGAGCAGTACTTC
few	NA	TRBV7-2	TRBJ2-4	CASSLTVQNIQYF	TGTGCCAGCAGCTTAACAGTTCAAAACATTCAGTACTTC
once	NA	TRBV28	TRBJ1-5	CASSPGQHNQPQHF	TGTGCCAGCAGCCCCGGACAGCACAATCAGCCCCAGCATTTT
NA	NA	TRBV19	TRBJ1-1	CASSTGTDRNTEAFF	TGTGCCAGTAGTACGGGAACGGACAGGAACACTGAAGCTTTCTTT
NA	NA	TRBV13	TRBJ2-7	CASSSQGPRNYEQYF	TGTGCCAGCAGCTCACAGGGCCCACGAAACTACGAGCAGTACTTC
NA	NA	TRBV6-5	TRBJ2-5	CASGQLQETQYF	TGTGCCAGCGGGCAGCTCCAAGAGACCCAGTACTTC
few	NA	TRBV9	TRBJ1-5	CASSVSGGAGQPQHF	TGTGCCAGCAGCGTCTCAGGAGGGGCTGGGCAGCCCCAGCATTTT
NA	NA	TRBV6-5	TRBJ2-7	CASSYDSLAWQYF	TGTGCCAGCAGTTACGATTCGCTGGCCTGGCAATACTTC
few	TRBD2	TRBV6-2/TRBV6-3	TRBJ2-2	CASSYGDYETGELFF	TGTGCCAGCAGTTACGGGGACTATGAAACCGGGGAGCTGTTTTTT
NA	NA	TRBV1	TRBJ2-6	CTSSLHQSGANVLTF	TGCACCAGCAGCCTGCACCAGTCCGGGGCCAACGTCCTGACTTTC
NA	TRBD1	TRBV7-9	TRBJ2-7	CASSLQGQYEQYF	TGTGCCAGCAGCTTACAGGGACAGTACGAGCAGTACTTC
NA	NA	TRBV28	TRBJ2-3	CASSLEGTSIGDPGGLIVDTQYF	TGTGCCAGCAGTTTAGAGGGGACCTCTATAGGGGACCCCGGGGGGCTAATTGTAGATACGCAGTATTTT